Each of the 9 T cell receptor beta chains below was sequenced from the same sample in a study of T cell responses to AZD1222 COVID-19 vaccine. Using immunoSEQ multiplex PCR, the repertoire was profiled, and TCRdb retains in-frame clones only, with some absent. The profile shows about 100,000 clones, about nine tenths of them singletons. The material sequenced was peripheral blood, taken on day 0 of AZD1222 vaccination. These receptors came from an adult in good health.

The chain couples TRBV24-1 to TRBJ2-1; TRBD1 aligns across 8 bases. There are 14 residues in the CDR3. The germline V gene has CDR1 KGHDR and CDR2 SFDVKD. Trimming at V came to 5 bases and at J to 9 bases, leaving 8 bases not matched to a gene. CDR3 sequence reads: CATSAGGVYGEQFF. CDR3 coding DNA: TGTGCCACCAGTGCAGGGGGCGTTTATGGTGAGCAGTTCTTC.

The chain joins TRBV19 to TRBJ2-3, with TRBD1 identical over 8 bases. The ends lost 6 bases at V and 9 bases at J; junction bases unmatched: 14. Per the germline V gene, CDR1 is LNHDA and CDR2 is SQIVND (reference sequence). The CDR3 sequence is 15 residues long. The CDR3 is CASSRTGTSLATQYF. The DNA of the CDR3 is TGTGCCAGTAGCAGGACAGGGACGTCTTTAGCAACGCAGTATTTT. The full variable domain, with the rest looked up from reference TRBV19 and TRBJ2-3, is DGGITQSPKYLFRKEGQNVTLSCEQNLNHDAMYWYRQDPGQGLRLIYYSQIVNDFQKGDIAEGYSVSREKKESFPLTVTSAQKNPTAFYLCASSRTGTSLATQYFGPGTRLTVL.

This chain's CDR3 is CASRLTRGSGGNTIYF. CDR3 nucleotides: TGTGCCAGTAGACTAACCAGGGGCTCGGGAGGAAACACCATATATTTT. This chain links TRBV19 with TRBJ1-3; perhaps TRBD1 as D (6 bases). Per the germline V gene, CDR1 is LNHDA and CDR2 is SQIVND (reference sequence). Between the trimmed V and J ends, which lost 6 bases and 4 bases, there was a span of 19 bases. The CDR3 has 16 amino acids.

The rearrangement joins TRBV15 to TRBJ1-3; no clear D. This CDR3 is built from 13 residues. Trimming removed 4 bases at V and 2 bases at J, with 6 bases between. Germline V gene data show CDR1 as LNHNV and CDR2 as YYDKDF (reference sequence). The CDR3 region is CATSTATGNTIYF. The DNA for the CDR3 is TGTGCCACCAGCACCGCAACTGGAAACACCATATATTTT. The variable domain in full, with the rest retrieved from reference TRBV15 and TRBJ1-3, is DAMVIQNPRYQVTQFGKPVTLSCSQTLNHNVMYWYQQKSSQAPKLLFHYYDKDFNNEADTPDNFQSRRPNTSFCFLDIRSPGLGDTAMYLCATSTATGNTIYFGEGSWLTVV.

The rearrangement uses TRBV9 and TRBJ1-3; no clear D. The CDR3 is 13 amino acids. The V and J ends lost 7 bases and 0 bases respectively, with 8 bases between them. The germline gives CDR1 SGDLS, CDR2 YYNGEE. The CDR3 bases are TGTGCCAGCGGCCGGGCCTCTGGAAACACCATATATTTT. Its protein product is CASGRASGNTIYF.

The rearrangement uses TRBV14 and TRBJ1-1; no definite D call. The V end was cut by 3 bases, the J end by 3 bases, with 14 bases between. This CDR3 is 15 amino acids long. CDR1 is SGHDN and CDR2 is FVKESK in the germline V gene. The CDR3 DNA sequence: TGTGCCAGCAGCCAGAGACCCCTCGGGCACACTGAAGCTTTCTTT. This sequence encodes CASSQRPLGHTEAFF.

This sequence joins TRBV28 and TRBJ2-2; no reliable D call. Germline CDR1 is MDHEN and CDR2 is SYDVKM. This CDR3 has 14 amino acids. V was clipped by 7 bases and J by 3 bases, with 12 bases between them. This CDR3 is CASNTPAYTGELFF. CDR3 bases: TGTGCCAGCAATACGCCCGCATACACCGGGGAGCTGTTTTTT.

The chain is built from TRBV30 and TRBJ2-7, with 13 bases matching TRBD2. Per germline, CDR1 GTSNPN and CDR2 SVGIG (reference sequence). With 0 bases clipped from V and 5 bases from J, the junction kept 1 base outside the gene matches. This CDR3 comprises 14 residues. CDR3 amino acids: CAWSVGLAGDEQYF. The CDR3 nucleotides are TGTGCCTGGAGTGTAGGACTAGCGGGAGACGAGCAGTACTTC.

The chain couples TRBV15 to TRBJ2-1, with D unclear. The ends were cut back, 0 bases at V and 4 bases at J, with 10 bases in the middle. The CDR3 spans 15 residues. Germline CDR1 reads LNHNV; CDR2 reads YYDKDF (reference sequence). Here the CDR3 DNA reads TGTGCCACCAGCAGAGAAGATGGAGCTTACAATGAGCAGTTCTTC. Its translation is CATSREDGAYNEQFF.